Listed here is a single T cell receptor (beta chain). The sample is drawn from a study of shared clonotypes between healthy human individuals. Positively selected for CCR7, the CD45RO-negative cells used as naive CD8 cells excluded terminally differentiated effector memory CD45RA+ cells. The deep-level immunoSEQ assay was used. Measured with immunoSEQ multiplex PCR; TCRdb has only the in-frame clones, and not every one. In the table there are 550,000 to 600,000 clones, 95% to 98% of which are singletons. The receptor was isolated from a man younger than 45 in good health. Sequenced material: naive CD8+ T cells sorted from blood.

The CDR3 reads CSVAVRVLTINQPQHF. CDR3 sequence (DNA): TGCAGCGTCGCTGTCCGGGTACTTACAATAAATCAGCCCCAGCATTTT. J is TRBJ1-5 and V is TRBV29-1; D is undetermined. CDR3 length equals 16 residues. CDR1 and CDR2 (germline): SQVTM, ANQGSEA. Trimming removed 6 bases from V and 4 bases from J, with 22 bases in between.